Each of the 18 T cell receptor beta chains below was sequenced from the same sample in a study of blood T cell repertoires in COVID-19. The table came from immunoSEQ multiplex PCR; TCRdb's copy has only in-frame clones and leaves some out. The profile shows 250,000 or so clones, roughly 80% of them singletons. Material for sequencing was peripheral blood. The receptors derive from a man older than 75 with acute or convalescent COVID-19.

This clone was counted only a few times. J is TRBJ1-2 and V is TRBV24-1; TRBD1 might be the D (5 bases). The CDR3 length is 13 residues. Trimming removed 1 base from V and 4 bases from J, with 6 bases in between. Germline CDR1 and CDR2: KGHDR and SFDVKD. In DNA, the CDR3 is TGTGCCACCAGTGATTTCGGGGGCTATGGCTACACCTTC. It specifies CATSDFGGYGYTF.

The rearrangement links TRBV5-1 to TRBJ2-2; TRBD2 agrees at 10 bases. Germline CDR1 reads SGHRS; CDR2 reads YFSETQ. This CDR3 is 16 amino acids long. V lost 4 bases to trimming and J lost 7 bases; unmatched junction nucleotides: 10. CDR3 sequence (DNA): TGCGCCAGCAGCCGAACTAGCGGGAAGCTTTACGGGGAGCTGTTTTTT. This translates into CASSRTSGKLYGELFF. Full variable domain (rest looked up from reference TRBV5-1 and TRBJ2-2): KAGVTQTPRYLIKTRGQQVTLSCSPISGHRSVSWYQQTPGQGLQFLFEYFSETQRNKGNFPGRFSGRQFSNSRSEMNVSTLELGDSALYLCASSRTSGKLYGELFFGEGSRLTVL.

This clone was seen once. This chain uses TRBV2 with TRBJ2-7; 10 bases are shared with TRBD1. The germline gives CDR1 SNHLY, CDR2 FYNNEI. The junction had 6 bases not matched to a gene; V was cut back by 10 bases and J by 0 bases. The CDR3 spans 14 residues. CDR3 region: CATTGQGISYEQYF. The CDR3 DNA follows: TGTGCCACTACGGGACAGGGGATCTCCTACGAGCAGTACTTC.

This clone came up once. V and J are TRBV5-8 and TRBJ1-4; 7 positions match TRBD1. Losses at the gene ends were 4 bases for V and 5 bases for J; bases not matched to a gene: 8. Germline V CDR1 and CDR2: SGHTS, YDEGEE. There are 15 residues in the CDR3. As DNA, the CDR3 is TGTGCCAGCAGCCCACTGACAGGGCGGAATGAAAAACTGTTTTTT. Its protein is CASSPLTGRNEKLFF.

The genes are TRBV18 and TRBJ2-4; TRBD1 aligns across 7 bases. The V and J ends lost 1 base and 1 base, in that order; junction bases with no gene match: 4. CDR3 length: 16 residues. Germline values: CDR1 KGHSH, CDR2 LQKENI. The CDR3 DNA is TGTGCCAGCTCACCACGGCAGGGGGTCGCCAAAAACATTCAGTACTTC. It translates to CASSPRQGVAKNIQYF. Filled out from reference TRBV18 and TRBJ2-4, the complete variable domain reads NAGVMQNPRHLVRRRGQEARLRCSPMKGHSHVYWYRQLPEEGLKFMVYLQKENIIDESGMPKERFSAEFPKEGPSILRIQQVVRGDSAAYFCASSPRQGVAKNIQYFGAGTRLSVL.

On this clone: This sample includes further DNA sequences coding for the same CDR3. The rearrangement uses TRBV18 and TRBJ1-2; TRBD1 matches at 7 bases. The CDR3 sequence is 13 residues long. Trimming at V came to 3 bases and at J to 4 bases, leaving 2 bases not matched to a gene. Per germline, CDR1 KGHSH and CDR2 LQKENI. The DNA of the CDR3 is TGTGCCAGCTCACCCCCAGGGGGCTATGGCTACACCTTC. This gives the protein CASSPPGGYGYTF.

CDR3 protein: CASSLSFGPGVNEQFF. CDR3 nucleotides: TGCGCCAGCAGCTTATCTTTCGGACCGGGGGTCAATGAGCAGTTCTTC. The V and J genes are TRBV5-1 and TRBJ2-1, with D perhaps matching TRBD2 (6 bases). This CDR3 has 16 residues. Germline CDR1 and CDR2: SGHRS and YFSETQ. Trimming took off 2 bases at V and 6 bases at J, with 18 bases between the two ends.

The gene calls are TRBV28 and TRBJ2-5; 12 bases map to TRBD1. Trimming cost V 6 bases and J 5 bases; bases outside gene matches: 10. The germline CDR1 and CDR2 sequences are MDHEN and SYDVKM. CDR3 length: 16 amino acids. CDR3 bases: TGTGCCAGCAGCCGGGACAGGGGGCGGTTGTGGGAGACCCAGTACTTC. Translation gives CASSRDRGRLWETQYF.

This clone has a single count. CDR3 bases: TGTGCCAGCAGCTTAGAGCCCGGGACAGGGGAGACCCAGTACTTC. Its translation is CASSLEPGTGETQYF. The gene calls are TRBV11-2 and TRBJ2-5; 9 bases agree with TRBD1. Germline assignment: CDR1 SGHAT and CDR2 FQNNGV. Trimming took 0 bases from V and 5 from J; bases not matched to a gene: 4. CDR3 size: 15 residues.

The genes are TRBV28 and TRBJ1-2; the match to TRBD1 covers 7 bases. The junction had 7 bases not matched to a gene; V was cut back by 5 bases and J by 4 bases. The CDR3 has 14 residues. Germline CDR1 and CDR2: MDHEN and SYDVKM. The CDR3 sequence: CASSPAGTVYGYTF. The DNA of the CDR3 is TGTGCCAGCAGTCCCGCGGGGACAGTCTATGGCTACACCTTC.

The rearrangement links TRBV5-1 to TRBJ2-5, with 9 bases matching TRBD1. The CDR3 is 15 amino acids. V trimming: 4 bases; J trimming: 2 bases; junction bases outside the gene matches: 6. The germline V gene encodes CDR1 SGHRS and CDR2 YFSETQ. The CDR3 coding sequence is TGCGCCAGCAGCGGCGGGACAGGGCCTCAAGAGACCCAGTACTTC. It yields the protein CASSGGTGPQETQYF.

This chain joins TRBV24-1 and TRBJ2-1; 7 positions match TRBD2. CDR1 is KGHDR, CDR2 SFDVKD, per germline. This CDR3 has 16 residues. The V and J ends lost 5 bases and 2 bases, in that order; junction bases with no gene match: 8. The chain's CDR3 is CATSALGSGPYNEQFF. The CDR3, as DNA: TGTGCCACCAGTGCGCTGGGTAGCGGGCCCTACAATGAGCAGTTCTTC.

This clone has just a few counts. The chain is built from TRBV7-2 and TRBJ1-2, with 10 nucleotides matching TRBD1. The germline V gene has CDR1 SGHTA and CDR2 FQGNSA. Losses at the gene ends were 5 bases for V and 7 bases for J; bases not matched to a gene: 13. The CDR3 consists of 16 residues. CDR3 DNA: TGTGCCAGCAGCGCCCATCTAGGGGGACAGGGGTCTGGCTACACCTTC. It codes for CASSAHLGGQGSGYTF.

This rearrangement joins TRBV2 to TRBJ1-6; TRBD1 agrees at 8 bases. The CDR3 spans 18 residues. The V gene's germline CDR1 is SNHLY and CDR2 FYNNEI. Trimming at V came to 6 bases and at J to 0 bases, leaving 10 bases not matched to a gene. The CDR3 sequence: CASSGQGLLSSYNSPLHF. The DNA of the CDR3 is TGTGCCAGCAGCGGACAGGGCCTCTTGAGCTCCTATAATTCACCCCTCCACTTT.

The chain couples TRBV10-3 to TRBJ1-2; TRBD1 is a possible D gene (5 bases). Germline V CDR1 and CDR2: ENHRY, SYGVKD. Trimming removed 3 bases from V and 0 bases from J, with 11 bases in between. The CDR3 covers 15 residues. CDR3 protein: CAISDRGATNYGYTF. CDR3 nucleotide sequence: TGTGCCATCAGTGACCGCGGGGCCACTAACTATGGCTACACCTTC.

The chain couples TRBV5-6 to TRBJ2-1; a weak D match, TRBD1 (5 bases). Looked up from germline, CDR1 is SGHDT and CDR2 is YYEEEE. The CDR3 sequence is 14 residues long. V lost 1 base to trimming and J lost 7 bases, with 12 bases between them. CDR3: CASSLQGRPNEQFF. CDR3 DNA sequence: TGTGCCAGCAGCTTGCAGGGCAGACCAAATGAGCAGTTCTTC.

The genes are TRBV6-5 and TRBJ2-7, with a weak D call TRBD2 (6 bases). The CDR3 spans 15 residues. Germline CDR1 MNHEY, CDR2 SVGAGI. V shed 6 bases and J shed 3 bases, with 18 bases lying between them. The CDR3 DNA is TGTGCCAGCAGCCCGAAGGAGGGGTGGGGCTACGAGCAGTACTTC. It codes for CASSPKEGWGYEQYF.

The chain carries TRBV7-6 and TRBJ2-3; possible D gene TRBD1, 6 bases. CDR1 and CDR2 from the germline V gene are SGHVS and FNYEAQ. The V end was cut by 1 base, the J end by 6 bases, with 14 bases between. CDR3 length: 15 residues. The CDR3 DNA sequence: TGTGCCAGCAGCTTAGTGGGGGCGTCAGGGGATACGCAGTATTTT. It translates to CASSLVGASGDTQYF.